These 3 T cell receptor beta chains were sequenced from one sample in a study of blood T cell repertoires in COVID-19. The assay was immunoSEQ multiplex PCR, and TCRdb's table has in-frame clones only and misses some. The table has 250,000 to 400,000 clones, approximately 88% seen once. The sample comprised peripheral blood. Every receptor here comes from a woman aged 30 to 39 with COVID-19, enrolled during active disease.

This clone was counted once. J is TRBJ1-5 and V is TRBV4-1; D is unclear. V was cut by 0 bases and J by 0 bases, with 9 bases left in between. The CDR3 is 16 residues long. The germline CDR1 and CDR2 sequences are MGHRA and YSYEKL. CDR3 in amino acids: CASSQDGGNSNQPQHF. CDR3 DNA sequence: TGCGCCAGCAGCCAAGATGGAGGGAATAGCAATCAGCCCCAGCATTTT.

The chain links TRBV19 to TRBJ2-3, with D hard to call. CDR1 is LNHDA and CDR2 is SQIVND in the germline V gene (reference sequence). This CDR3 is 11 amino acids long. V lost 3 bases and J lost 6, with 4 bases in between. The CDR3 region has the DNA TGTGCCAGTAGTATCGGTGATACGCAGTATTTT. It translates to CASSIGDTQYF.

The J gene is TRBJ1-3, the V gene TRBV6-6; tentative D call: TRBD1 (6 bases). The V end was cut by 2 bases, the J end by 2 bases, with 10 bases between. CDR1 is MNHNY and CDR2 is SVGAGI in the germline V gene (reference sequence). This CDR3 is built from 15 residues. The CDR3 protein is CASSYAQGPGNTIYF. For the CDR3, the DNA is TGTGCCAGCAGTTACGCACAGGGCCCTGGAAACACCATATATTTT.